The present T cell receptor (beta chain) was sequenced within a study of response to subunit inactivated influenza vaccine (dated by TCRdb to 2016 to 2018). The study in broad terms: Deep quantitative T cell receptor repertoire profiling was used in the study to track responses to a trivalent subunit inactivated influenza vaccine.

V drops 1 base and J drops 9 bases, leaving 10 bases in between. Taken from the germline V gene, the CDR1 and CDR2 loops are KGHSH and LQKENI. The CDR3, cysteine through phenylalanine, is 13 amino acids long. Only the CDR3 DNA is retained, 39 bases long and in frame from the first base. Note on this clonotype: Its antigen is currently not known. Nothing much larger sits one base from this clone, and base qualities are not available.

General conclusions and limits of the study: The authors suggested that each seasonal influenza vaccination may recruit only a limited number of new T cells.

Receptor libraries were prepared by RT-PCR. Sequenced on an Illumina HiSeq 2500. Clones were called with MiXCR by TCRdb after fastp trimmed the public reads at Q25, and only in-frame beta chains were retained. Rows are unified per CDR3 protein, each entry keeping the most common DNA and genes. Within this sample are 550,000 to 650,000 distinct CDR3 sequences, with over 9.5% of them counted one time only. The biggest ten clones account for around 9.6% of the sample. The origin of this receptor is a middle-aged man who received an inactivated influenza vaccine. Donor details come from another sample of the same person, matched by shared clones. This sample comprised PBMCs from blood, obtained on the day of vaccination. The sequence joins TRBV18 to TRBJ2-1; matching of 6 bases hints at TRBD2 as the D gene. The CDR3: CASSPQGAGEQFF. In nucleotide form, the sequence is TGTGCCAGCTCACCACAGGGAGCGGGTGAGCAGTTCTTC.